A single sample gave rise to the 26 T cell receptor beta chains below, sequenced in a study of graft-versus-host responses after intestinal transplantation. Their antigen targets remain unknown. Clones were sequenced by immunoSEQ multiplex PCR, and TCRdb holds only the in-frame ones, with some missing. Among 27,000 or so clones, about 80% were seen once, and the ten largest hold 0.7%. The material was unstimulated CD4+ T cells sorted from spleen or lymph node cells, obtained before intestinal transplant. Source of these receptors: a human donor who received an intestinal transplant.

The V gene is TRBV6-1, the J gene TRBJ2-3; D is perhaps TRBD1 (5 bases). The CDR3 extends over 14 amino acids. V lost 3 bases and J 3 bases, leaving 10 bases between the germline ends. The V gene's germline CDR1 is MNHNS and CDR2 SASEGT. CDR3 sequence reads: CASSDRVWTDTQYF. In nucleotides, the CDR3 is TGTGCCAGCAGTGACAGGGTCTGGACAGATACGCAGTATTTT.

This clone showed up just once. The rearrangement joins TRBV19 to TRBJ2-3, with 7 bases lining up with TRBD2. This CDR3 comprises 14 residues. Germline V CDR1 and CDR2: LNHDA, SQIVND (reference sequence). With 7 bases clipped from V and 6 bases from J, the junction kept 10 bases outside the gene matches. The DNA of the CDR3 is TGTGCCAGTAAATTTGCCGGGGAGGGGGATACGCAGTATTTT. Its protein is CASKFAGEGDTQYF.

The rearrangement uses TRBV15 and TRBJ1-1, with D unclear. CDR1 is LNHNV and CDR2 is YYDKDF in the germline V gene (reference sequence). V was pared by 0 bases and J by 2 bases, with 7 bases between. The length of the CDR3 is 14 residues. CDR3 sequence reads: CATSRDKVNTEAFF. The CDR3 DNA sequence: TGTGCCACCAGCAGAGATAAGGTTAACACTGAAGCTTTCTTT.

This clone showed up just once. The J gene is TRBJ2-7, the V gene TRBV11-1; TRBD1 matches at 10 bases. V lost 10 bases, J lost 2 bases, and 8 bases stayed unmatched. The CDR3 covers 14 residues. Germline V lookup: CDR1 SGHAT, CDR2 FQDESV (reference sequence). The CDR3 region is CATAGGTGAYEQYF. In DNA form, the CDR3 reads TGTGCCACAGCCGGTGGGACAGGGGCCTACGAGCAGTACTTC.

The V and J genes are TRBV11-2 and TRBJ1-1; TRBD1 aligns across 9 bases. This CDR3 is built from 14 residues. Trimming cost V 5 bases and J 7 bases; bases outside gene matches: 8. The germline gives CDR1 SGHAT, CDR2 FQNNGV. As DNA, the CDR3 is TGTGCCAGCAGCGAAACAGGGGGCAGGGATGAAGCTTTCTTT. Its translation is CASSETGGRDEAFF.

V usage is TRBV2 and J usage is TRBJ1-2; possibly TRBD1 for D (5 bases). This CDR3 region has 14 residues. The germline gives CDR1 SNHLY, CDR2 FYNNEI. Trimming cost V 2 bases and J 6 bases, with 13 bases left between them. The CDR3 DNA reads TGTGCCAGCAGTGAATGGGGGACGGGAAATGGCTACACCTTC. This sequence encodes CASSEWGTGNGYTF.

This sequence joins TRBV19 and TRBJ2-3; 11 bases line up with TRBD2. The J segment lost 6 bases and the V segment lost 6 bases, leaving 5 bases of the junction unmatched. The CDR3 runs 14 residues. The germline V gene has CDR1 LNHDA and CDR2 SQIVND (reference sequence). CDR3 loop: CASSQTSGSDTQYF. The CDR3 DNA reads as TGTGCCAGTAGCCAAACTAGCGGGAGTGATACGCAGTATTTT.

The rearrangement joins TRBV28 to TRBJ1-6, with a weak D call TRBD1 (6 bases). CDR1 is MDHEN, CDR2 SYDVKM, per germline. The CDR3 spans 12 residues. V was cut by 6 bases and J by 9 bases, with 9 bases left in between. Written as DNA, the CDR3 is TGTGCCAGCAGAGGGGGGGTTTCACCCCTCCACTTT. Its protein is CASRGGVSPLHF.

The chain employs TRBV9 and TRBJ2-2, with D uncertain. This CDR3 is built from 14 residues. Trimming pared 4 bases from V and 0 bases from J, leaving 7 bases between. Germline V gene sequence: CDR1 SGDLS, CDR2 YYNGEE. CDR3 nucleotides: TGTGCCAGCAGCATATTCGCGAACACCGGGGAGCTGTTTTTT. Protein sequence: CASSIFANTGELFF.

This sequence joins TRBV29-1 and TRBJ2-1; 7 nucleotides agree with TRBD2. Germline CDR1 reads SQVTM; CDR2 reads ANQGSEA. The length of the CDR3 is 14 residues. Germline trimming cut 3 bases from V and 9 bases from J; bases unmatched to any gene: 11. This chain's CDR3 is CSVDKSGKGTEQFF. CDR3 DNA sequence: TGCAGCGTTGATAAAAGCGGGAAGGGGACTGAGCAGTTCTTC.

The chain is built from TRBV9 and TRBJ2-3; D call uncertain. CDR3 size: 13 residues. CDR1 is SGDLS, CDR2 YYNGEE, per germline. Trimming removed 0 bases from V and 4 bases from J, with 6 bases in between. Here the CDR3 reads CASSVGAPDTQYF. The DNA for the CDR3 is TGTGCCAGCAGCGTAGGGGCGCCAGATACGCAGTATTTT.

J is TRBJ2-7 and V is TRBV11-2; D is unresolved. The germline gives CDR1 SGHAT, CDR2 FQNNGV. V shed 6 bases and J shed 0 bases, with 6 bases lying between them. The CDR3 runs to 12 residues. The CDR3 sequence is CASRGRSYEQYF. CDR3 DNA sequence: TGTGCCAGCAGGGGCCGCTCCTACGAGCAGTACTTC.

The chain is built from TRBV7-6 and TRBJ2-1; 9 nucleotides line up with TRBD2. CDR1 and CDR2 (germline): SGHVS, FNYEAQ. CDR3 length equals 15 residues. V shed 5 bases and J 7 bases; nucleotides not matched to a gene: 9. CDR3 coding DNA: TGTGCCAGCAGCGTCGGGACTAGCTCCCCGAATGAGCAGTTCTTC. The encoded protein is CASSVGTSSPNEQFF.

The chain employs TRBV5-1 and TRBJ2-1, with 8 bases that match TRBD2. CDR1 SGHRS and CDR2 YFSETQ come from the germline V gene. J was trimmed by 2 bases and V by 4 bases; bases with no gene match: 5. The CDR3 length is 15 residues. In nucleotides, the CDR3 is TGCGCCAGCAGCGGTAGCGGGGCCACCTACAATGAGCAGTTCTTC. Its translation is CASSGSGATYNEQFF. Full variable domain (remainder filled in from reference TRBV5-1 and TRBJ2-1): KAGVTQTPRYLIKTRGQQVTLSCSPISGHRSVSWYQQTPGQGLQFLFEYFSETQRNKGNFPGRFSGRQFSNSRSEMNVSTLELGDSALYLCASSGSGATYNEQFFGPGTRLTVL.

The CDR3 is CASSSLRGRARSYNEQFF. The DNA for the CDR3 is TGTGCCAGCAGCTCACTTCGCGGGAGGGCCCGCTCCTACAATGAGCAGTTCTTC. This rearrangement joins TRBV7-2 to TRBJ2-1; 9 bases align to TRBD2. The CDR3 extends over 18 amino acids. The germline V gene has CDR1 SGHTA and CDR2 FQGNSA. V lost 4 bases to trimming and J lost 0 bases; unmatched junction nucleotides: 10.

This chain uses TRBV5-1 with TRBJ1-1; D perhaps matches TRBD1 (6 bases). There are 14 residues in the CDR3. V was pared by 1 base and J by 4 bases, with 11 bases between. The germline V gene has CDR1 SGHRS and CDR2 YFSETQ. CDR3 nucleotides: TGCGCCAGCAGCTTGACAGGGCGGCCCACTGAAGCTTTCTTT. Amino acids: CASSLTGRPTEAFF.

The chain combines TRBV18 with TRBJ2-7; 12 bases agree with TRBD2. The CDR3 contains 16 residues. With V trimmed by 5 bases and J by 1 base, 6 bases remained unmatched. Germline V gene lookup returns CDR1 KGHSH and CDR2 LQKENI. CDR3 in DNA: TGTGCCAGCTCAACCAAGACTAGCGGGGGATCCTACGAGCAGTACTTC. It yields the protein CASSTKTSGGSYEQYF.

The V call is TRBV29-1, the J call TRBJ1-5; TRBD1 is a possible D gene (5 bases). The V end lost 6 bases, the J end lost 0 bases, and 9 bases lay between the germline ends. This CDR3 region has 13 residues. The germline V gene has CDR1 SQVTM and CDR2 ANQGSEA. CDR3 sequence reads: CSVGDVSNQPQHF. CDR3 in DNA: TGCAGCGTGGGGGACGTTAGCAATCAGCCCCAGCATTTT.

The rearrangement uses TRBV5-1 and TRBJ2-5; D perhaps matches TRBD1 (5 bases). Germline CDR1 SGHRS, CDR2 YFSETQ. This CDR3 has 14 amino acids. V lost 0 bases and J 0 bases, leaving 6 bases between the germline ends. This CDR3 reads CASSLGQNQETQYF. CDR3 nucleotide sequence: TGCGCCAGCAGCTTGGGACAGAACCAAGAGACCCAGTACTTC. Variable domain in full (rest from reference TRBV5-1 and TRBJ2-5): KAGVTQTPRYLIKTRGQQVTLSCSPISGHRSVSWYQQTPGQGLQFLFEYFSETQRNKGNFPGRFSGRQFSNSRSEMNVSTLELGDSALYLCASSLGQNQETQYFGPGTRLLVL.

The rearrangement uses TRBV19 and TRBJ2-7; 8 nucleotides align to TRBD1. The trim removed 4 bases at V and 3 bases at J, leaving 2 bases unmatched. CDR1 and CDR2 (germline): LNHDA, SQIVND (reference sequence). The CDR3 is made up of 13 amino acids. In DNA form, the CDR3 reads TGTGCCAGTAGTAATACAGGGGGCTACGAGCAGTACTTC. Protein sequence: CASSNTGGYEQYF.

This clone appeared a few times. The gene calls are TRBV27 and TRBJ2-7; weak D call: TRBD1 (6 bases). This CDR3 spans 14 amino acids. The V gene's germline CDR1 is MNHEY and CDR2 SMNVEV (reference sequence). Deletions cut 5 bases from V and 4 bases from J, with 15 bases between. Written as DNA, the CDR3 is TGTGCCAGCAGTCCGACAGGTTGGGATTACGAGCAGTACTTC. This translates into CASSPTGWDYEQYF.

The chain carries TRBV5-1 and TRBJ2-7; D unresolved. Germline CDR1 is SGHRS and CDR2 is YFSETQ. CDR3 size: 13 residues. The V gene lost 0 bases and the J gene lost 6 bases, with 10 bases spanning the gap. CDR3 amino acids: CASSLVRESEQYF. CDR3 bases: TGCGCCAGCAGCTTGGTTAGGGAAAGCGAGCAGTACTTC.

The rearrangement uses TRBV2 and TRBJ1-2, with a weak D call TRBD1 (5 bases). Germline CDR1 and CDR2: SNHLY and FYNNEI. V was pared by 6 bases and J by 3 bases, with 20 bases between. This CDR3 spans 16 amino acids. This CDR3 is CASSLYGAGRDYGYTF. The CDR3 DNA is TGTGCCAGCAGCCTCTATGGGGCCGGGCGCGACTATGGCTACACCTTC.

V and J are TRBV28 and TRBJ1-1, with D maybe TRBD1 (6 bases). Germline V gene data show CDR1 as MDHEN and CDR2 as SYDVKM. Trimming took off 0 bases at V and 1 base at J, with 9 bases between the two ends. There are 15 residues in the CDR3. The CDR3 DNA reads as TGTGCCAGCAGTTTATGGGGGGCGGGGAACACTGAAGCTTTCTTT. Translated: CASSLWGAGNTEAFF.

J is TRBJ1-2 and V is TRBV6-5, with TRBD1 identical over 8 bases. The CDR3 covers 15 residues. CDR1 and CDR2 from the germline V gene are MNHEY and SVGAGI. V dropped 5 bases and J dropped 4; count of bases not matched to a gene: 9. Written as DNA, the CDR3 is TGTGCCAGCAGTAACGACCGGGACAGGTCCTATGGCTACACCTTC. It is translated as CASSNDRDRSYGYTF.

The rearrangement joins TRBV27 to TRBJ1-6, with D uncertain. CDR1 is MNHEY and CDR2 is SMNVEV in the germline V gene (reference sequence). The CDR3 is 12 amino acids. V lost 6 bases to trimming and J lost 6 bases, with 6 bases between them. In DNA form, the CDR3 reads TGTGCCAGCAGGGCCCCTAATTCACCCCTCCACTTT. Protein sequence: CASRAPNSPLHF.